Presented here are 29 T cell receptor beta chains from one specimen sequenced in a study of glioma-infiltrating T cells after dendritic cell vaccination. Clones were read by immunoSEQ multiplex PCR, and TCRdb kept only the in-frame ones, dropping some. Of 100,000 or so clones in the sample, about nine tenths are singletons; the top ten hold approximately 14%. The starting material was blood, obtained before dendritic cell vaccination. These receptors were collected from a human donor with glioblastoma.

The genes are TRBV6-1 and TRBJ1-5; D might be TRBD1 (5 bases). The germline V gene has CDR1 MNHNS and CDR2 SASEGT. V lost 3 bases to trimming and J lost 2 bases, with 11 bases between them. This CDR3 is built from 15 residues. The CDR3 is CASSDTGRGNQPQHF. In DNA, the CDR3 is TGTGCCAGCAGTGATACGGGCAGGGGCAATCAGCCCCAGCATTTT.

The rearrangement joins TRBV29-1 to TRBJ1-4, with D possibly TRBD1 on 5 matching bases. The CDR3 has 12 residues. V lost 7 bases and J 8 bases, leaving 14 bases between the germline ends. Germline lookup yields CDR1 SQVTM and CDR2 ANQGSEA. The CDR3 nucleotides are TGCAGCGGCCGGGTCACAGGAGAAAAACTGTTTTTT. Translation: CSGRVTGEKLFF.

The chain is built from TRBV4-1 and TRBJ2-2; 12 nucleotides agree with TRBD2. CDR1 is MGHRA and CDR2 is YSYEKL in the germline V gene. The J segment lost 5 bases and the V segment lost 3 bases, leaving 13 bases of the junction unmatched. This CDR3 contains 19 residues. The CDR3, as DNA: TGCGCCAGCAGCCACCAGGGACAGACTAGCGGGAGAGGGACCGGGGAGCTGTTTTTT. Translation gives CASSHQGQTSGRGTGELFF.

V usage is TRBV19 and J usage is TRBJ1-1, with 12 bases matching TRBD1. This CDR3 contains 15 residues. V trimming: 5 bases; J trimming: 5 bases; junction bases outside the gene matches: 6. Germline assignment: CDR1 LNHDA and CDR2 SQIVND (reference sequence). CDR3 amino acids: CASSGGQGAWTEAFF. The CDR3 coding sequence is TGTGCCAGTAGTGGGGGACAGGGGGCATGGACTGAAGCTTTCTTT. Supplemented by reference TRBV19 and TRBJ1-1, the full variable domain reads DGGITQSPKYLFRKEGQNVTLSCEQNLNHDAMYWYRQDPGQGLRLIYYSQIVNDFQKGDIAEGYSVSREKKESFPLTVTSAQKNPTAFYLCASSGGQGAWTEAFFGQGTRLTVV.

V gene TRBV6-5 combines with J gene TRBJ2-1; 11 bases agree with TRBD2. Germline CDR1 MNHEY, CDR2 SVGAGI. Trimming took 2 bases from V and 6 from J; bases not matched to a gene: 6. The CDR3 is 16 amino acids. CDR3 sequence reads: CASSYTLAGGVNEQFF. In DNA, the CDR3 is TGTGCCAGCAGTTACACCCTAGCGGGAGGAGTCAATGAGCAGTTCTTC.

The chain uses TRBV7-9 and TRBJ1-1; 8 positions match TRBD1. This CDR3 is built from 15 residues. Germline CDR1 SEHNR, CDR2 FQNEAQ (reference sequence). The V segment lost 7 bases and the J segment 4 bases; nucleotides outside the gene matches: 11. The DNA for the CDR3 is TGTGCCAGCAAATCAGGGGGCGTATCGGTCACTGAAGCTTTCTTT. Translated: CASKSGGVSVTEAFF.

The chain employs TRBV30 and TRBJ2-1; D possibly corresponds to TRBD2 (7 bases). The CDR3 extends over 15 amino acids. CDR1 is GTSNPN, CDR2 SVGIG, per germline (reference sequence). V dropped 4 bases and J dropped 6 bases, with 19 bases sitting between them. CDR3 sequence (DNA): TGTGCCTGGACCTCGGGGGGTGGGGGGCTCAATGAGCAGTTCTTC. Amino acid sequence: CAWTSGGGGLNEQFF.

The V gene is TRBV7-6, the J gene TRBJ2-3; a possible D gene is TRBD1 (5 bases). Germline V lookup: CDR1 SGHVS, CDR2 FNYEAQ. V was cut by 5 bases and J by 3 bases, with 15 bases left in between. The CDR3 is made up of 15 amino acids. As DNA, the CDR3 is TGTGCCAGCAGCGCCAATCAGGGCCTAACAGATACGCAGTATTTT. It specifies CASSANQGLTDTQYF.

This clone was seen a few times. The genes are TRBV6-5 and TRBJ1-2; 7 bases fit TRBD1. Looked up from germline, CDR1 is MNHEY and CDR2 is SVGAGI. V was pared by 2 bases and J by 8 bases, with 14 bases of the junction left unmatched. The CDR3 totals 16 residues. In DNA, the CDR3 is TGTGCCAGCAGTTACCCTACAGGGGAAGGGTGGGGCGGCTACACCTTC. This sequence encodes CASSYPTGEGWGGYTF.

The rearrangement links TRBV9 to TRBJ2-1; 9 bases match TRBD2. V gave up 4 bases and J gave up 8 bases; unmatched junction bases: 4. The CDR3 is made up of 13 amino acids. Germline V gene data show CDR1 as SGDLS and CDR2 as YYNGEE. For the CDR3, the DNA is TGTGCCAGCAGCCCGAGCGGGAGGTATGAGCAGTTCTTC. This encodes CASSPSGRYEQFF. Complete variable domain (other parts from reference TRBV9 and TRBJ2-1): DSGVTQTPKHLITATGQRVTLRCSPRSGDLSVYWYQQSLDQGLQFLIQYYNGEERAKGNILERFSAQQFPDLHSELNLSSLELGDSALYFCASSPSGRYEQFFGPGTRLTVL.

The chain carries TRBV27 and TRBJ1-5; no firm D call. V gave up 5 bases and J gave up 0 bases, with 8 bases separating them. The CDR3 runs to 14 residues. Germline V gene sequence: CDR1 MNHEY, CDR2 SMNVEV (reference sequence). The CDR3 sequence: CASSQINSNQPQHF. The CDR3 DNA follows: TGTGCCAGCAGTCAGATTAATAGCAATCAGCCCCAGCATTTT.

The rearrangement joins TRBV9 to TRBJ1-6, with D hard to call. V was shortened by 0 bases and J by 5 bases, with 6 bases between the two germline ends. The CDR3 has 14 residues. Per the germline V gene, CDR1 is SGDLS and CDR2 is YYNGEE. The CDR3 DNA reads TGTGCCAGCAGCGTAGGGCAGGATAATTCACCCCTCCACTTT. Its protein product is CASSVGQDNSPLHF.

The rearrangement links TRBV5-5 to TRBJ1-1, with D uncertain. V was clipped by 6 bases and J by 1 base, with 13 bases between them. In germline, CDR1 is SGHKS, CDR2 YYEKEE (reference sequence). CDR3 size: 14 residues. The CDR3 region is CASTIRESNTEAFF. Here the CDR3 DNA reads TGTGCCAGCACCATCCGGGAATCGAACACTGAAGCTTTCTTT.

This clone was seen a handful of times. The rearrangement joins TRBV27 to TRBJ2-1; a weak D match, TRBD1 (6 bases). The CDR3 runs to 14 residues. Trimming left V 3 bases short and J 8 bases short, with 14 bases between. CDR1 and CDR2 from the germline V gene are MNHEY and SMNVEV (reference sequence). CDR3 amino acids: CASSFMAGVDEQFF. The CDR3 nucleotides are TGTGCCAGCAGTTTCATGGCAGGGGTAGATGAGCAGTTCTTC.

The chain recombines TRBV28 with TRBJ2-5; the D gene is possibly TRBD1 (5 bases). The CDR3 has 16 amino acids. Germline V gene sequence: CDR1 MDHEN, CDR2 SYDVKM. The V and J ends lost 2 bases and 0 bases respectively, with 13 bases between them. The CDR3 loop reads CASSLTDRAYQETQYF. DNA of the CDR3: TGTGCCAGCAGTTTAACCGACAGAGCGTACCAAGAGACCCAGTACTTC.

The gene calls are TRBV19 and TRBJ1-2, with TRBD1 matching over 11 bases. Germline-derived CDR1 and CDR2 are LNHDA and SQIVND (reference sequence). V shed 6 bases and J 5 bases; nucleotides not matched to a gene: 8. This CDR3 is built from 15 residues. The CDR3 protein is CASRPPGTGGYGYTF. The CDR3 coding sequence is TGTGCCAGTAGGCCCCCCGGGACAGGGGGATATGGCTACACCTTC.

The chain joins TRBV5-8 to TRBJ2-3; 8 bases map to TRBD2. Per the germline V gene, CDR1 is SGHTS and CDR2 is YDEGEE. There are 18 residues in the CDR3. The ends lost 0 bases at V and 3 bases at J; junction bases unmatched: 12. Written as DNA, the CDR3 is TGTGCCAGCAGCTTGGGACTCCCTCGCGGGAGGTTGACAGATACGCAGTATTTT. Its translation is CASSLGLPRGRLTDTQYF.

This chain joins TRBV11-2 and TRBJ2-6, with 7 bases that match TRBD2. Trimming cost V 10 bases and J 4 bases; bases outside gene matches: 16. CDR3 size: 17 residues. CDR1 is SGHAT and CDR2 is FQNNGV in the germline V gene. DNA of the CDR3: TGTGCCATCCGGGGGGTTGGTGGGCTTTCCGGGGCCAACGTCCTGACTTTC. Its translation is CAIRGVGGLSGANVLTF.

The chain employs TRBV28 and TRBJ1-1, with 7 bases aligning to TRBD1. V lost 7 bases and J lost 10; bases outside the gene matches: 12. Germline V gene data show CDR1 as MDHEN and CDR2 as SYDVKM. CDR3 size: 13 residues. The DNA of the CDR3 is TGTGCCAGCAATGCGGAAGGGGGCTTTCGAGCTTTCTTT. Its translation: CASNAEGGFRAFF.

The V call is TRBV9, the J call TRBJ2-1; tentative D call: TRBD2 (6 bases). CDR3 length: 16 residues. Trimming took off 0 bases at V and 3 bases at J, with 13 bases between the two ends. CDR1 and CDR2 from the germline V gene are SGDLS and YYNGEE. CDR3 sequence (DNA): TGTGCCAGCAGCGTAGCTGCTAGCGTGATCTACAATGAGCAGTTCTTC. It translates to CASSVAASVIYNEQFF. The variable domain in full, with the rest retrieved from reference TRBV9 and TRBJ2-1, is DSGVTQTPKHLITATGQRVTLRCSPRSGDLSVYWYQQSLDQGLQFLIQYYNGEERAKGNILERFSAQQFPDLHSELNLSSLELGDSALYFCASSVAASVIYNEQFFGPGTRLTVL.

CDR3 in amino acids: CASSQVRVETQYF. The CDR3 region has the DNA TGCGCCAGCAGCCAAGTTAGAGTAGAGACCCAGTACTTC. V and J are TRBV4-1 and TRBJ2-5; no clear D. The germline gives CDR1 MGHRA, CDR2 YSYEKL. The V end was cut by 1 base, the J end by 4 bases, with 7 bases between. This CDR3 has 13 residues.

The chain combines TRBV14 with TRBJ1-1; the D gene is possibly TRBD1 (5 bases). Trimming removed 7 bases from V and 1 base from J, with 13 bases in between. The V gene's germline CDR1 is SGHDN and CDR2 FVKESK. This CDR3 has 14 residues. The CDR3 sequence is CASTDWGTNTEAFF. The CDR3 nucleotides read TGTGCCAGCACTGACTGGGGCACGAACACTGAAGCTTTCTTT.

V and J are TRBV10-3 and TRBJ2-7; no definite D call. Germline CDR1 ENHRY, CDR2 SYGVKD. Trimming left V 8 bases short and J 0 bases short, with 8 bases between. The CDR3 covers 12 residues. CDR3: CAIRGDSYEQYF. The CDR3 DNA reads as TGTGCCATCCGCGGCGACTCCTACGAGCAGTACTTC.

This chain's CDR3 is CASSSQGYNEQFF. The CDR3 DNA follows: TGTGCCAGTAGTTCTCAGGGATACAATGAGCAGTTCTTC. This rearrangement joins TRBV19 to TRBJ2-1; weak D call: TRBD1 (5 bases). The CDR3 is 13 amino acids. CDR1 and CDR2 from the germline V gene are LNHDA and SQIVND (reference sequence). V was shortened by 5 bases and J by 4 bases, with 9 bases between the two germline ends. The full variable domain, completed using reference TRBV19 and TRBJ2-1, is DGGITQSPKYLFRKEGQNVTLSCEQNLNHDAMYWYRQDPGQGLRLIYYSQIVNDFQKGDIAEGYSVSREKKESFPLTVTSAQKNPTAFYLCASSSQGYNEQFFGPGTRLTVL.

The genes are TRBV27 and TRBJ1-1, with unresolved D. V lost 6 bases and J lost 6, with 20 bases in between. The CDR3 is 15 amino acids. Per germline, CDR1 MNHEY and CDR2 SMNVEV (reference sequence). The CDR3 DNA is TGTGCCAGCAGGGGCCCCGCCACGGATAGCGCTGAAGCTTTCTTT. Protein sequence: CASRGPATDSAEAFF.

The chain couples TRBV11-3 to TRBJ1-1; D gene ambiguous. V lost 3 bases, J lost 1 base, and 9 bases lay in between. The CDR3 is 14 residues long. Germline V gives CDR1 SGHNT, CDR2 YENEEA. The CDR3 loop is CASSFGGKNTEAFF. The CDR3 DNA is TGTGCCAGCAGCTTTGGAGGGAAGAACACTGAAGCTTTCTTT.

The rearrangement links TRBV10-3 to TRBJ2-1; 11 nucleotides match TRBD2. This CDR3 has 16 residues. The germline CDR1 and CDR2 sequences are ENHRY and SYGVKD. Losses at the gene ends were 3 bases for V and 7 bases for J; bases not matched to a gene: 8. In DNA, the CDR3 is TGTGCCATCAGTGAAGCACTAGCGGGAGAGAGGAATGAGCAGTTCTTC. This codes for CAISEALAGERNEQFF.

The gene calls are TRBV18 and TRBJ2-7, with 9 bases aligning to TRBD1. With 1 base clipped from V and 3 bases from J, the junction kept 7 bases outside the gene matches. The length of the CDR3 is 16 residues. Germline-derived CDR1 and CDR2 are KGHSH and LQKENI. CDR3 coding DNA: TGTGCCAGCTCACCACAGGGGGACAGGGTTGTCTACGAGCAGTACTTC. It is translated as CASSPQGDRVVYEQYF.

The chain links TRBV19 to TRBJ2-7, with 9 bases fitting TRBD1. This CDR3 is built from 20 residues. V shed 5 bases, J shed 1 base, and the junction held 21 bases outside the gene matches. Germline CDR1 and CDR2: LNHDA and SQIVND (reference sequence). This CDR3 is CASSPTFLGQGSPQSYEQYF. CDR3 nucleotide sequence: TGTGCCAGTAGTCCGACTTTTCTTGGACAGGGGTCCCCTCAATCCTACGAGCAGTACTTC. Filled out from reference TRBV19 and TRBJ2-7, the complete variable domain reads DGGITQSPKYLFRKEGQNVTLSCEQNLNHDAMYWYRQDPGQGLRLIYYSQIVNDFQKGDIAEGYSVSREKKESFPLTVTSAQKNPTAFYLCASSPTFLGQGSPQSYEQYFGPGTRLTVT.